A single sample is the source of the 25 T cell receptor beta chains below, sequenced in a study of T cell repertoires in cytomegalovirus infection. Antigen specificity for these receptors is unknown. MiXCR was run by TCRdb on the reads, yielding one entry per CDR3 protein. In the table there are some 590,000 distinct CDR3 sequences, 40% of which are singletons. The specimen comprised cultured PBMCs, sampled from culture after CMV antigen stimulation. All receptors derive from a human donor in good health (CMV status not recorded). Some clones in this sample may be carry-over from other donors' samples.

This clonotype is a singleton in its sample. This chain uses TRBV7-6 with TRBJ1-6; weak D call: TRBD1 (5 bases). Per the germline V gene, CDR1 is SGHVS and CDR2 is FNYEAQ. The CDR3 extends over 19 amino acids. The ends were cut back, 1 base at V and 9 bases at J, with 25 bases in the middle. CDR3 DNA sequence: TGTGCCAGCAGCTTAGAGTATAGCAGGGTGGGACCCCGGGGTTCACCCCTCCACTTT. It specifies CASSLEYSRVGPRGSPLHF. Supplemented by reference TRBV7-6 and TRBJ1-6, the full variable domain reads GAGVSQSPRYKVTKRGQDVALRCDPISGHVSLYWYRQALGQGPEFLTYFNYEAQQDKSGLPNDRFSAERPEGSISTLTIQRTEQRDSAMYRCASSLEYSRVGPRGSPLHFGNGTRLTVT.

This clonotype came up many times. The V and J genes are TRBV7-2 and TRBJ2-7, with D uncertain. The CDR3 covers 15 residues. Germline values: CDR1 SGHTA, CDR2 FQGNSA. Between the trimmed V and J ends, which lost 5 bases and 7 bases, there was a span of 21 bases. CDR3: CASSPGFSTTEEQYF. CDR3 coding DNA: TGTGCCAGCAGCCCTGGATTCTCCACTACGGAAGAGCAGTACTTC.

A few counts support this clonotype. The chain combines TRBV19 with TRBJ2-1; maybe TRBD1 (6 bases). This CDR3 is 12 amino acids long. V was cut by 8 bases and J by 4 bases, with 9 bases left in between. From germline, CDR1 is LNHDA and CDR2 SQIVND (reference sequence). CDR3 sequence (DNA): TGTGCCAGTGCTCAGGGGTACAATGAGCAGTTCTTC. This encodes CASAQGYNEQFF.

This rearrangement joins TRBV7-2 to TRBJ2-1; 11 nucleotides agree with TRBD1. V shed 4 bases and J 13 bases; nucleotides not matched to a gene: 9. The CDR3 consists of 14 residues. The germline gives CDR1 SGHTA, CDR2 FQGNSA. CDR3 sequence (DNA): TGTGCCAGCAGCTCTTCTGGGACAGGGGGTGGACAGTTCTTC. Protein product: CASSSSGTGGGQFF.

V and J are TRBV5-3 and TRBJ2-1, with 9 bases aligning to TRBD2. Being an ORF, TRBV5-3 has a function that is uncertain. This CDR3 is 14 amino acids long. The junction had 10 bases not matched to a gene; V was cut back by 8 bases and J by 7 bases. The CDR3 DNA reads TGTGCCAGCAGTACAGCGGGGGGCCTTAATGAGCAGTTCTTC. This gives the protein CASSTAGGLNEQFF.

Written as DNA, the CDR3 is TGTGCCAGCAGCTTAGCTCAGGGAAACTCCCTGAACACTGAAGCTTTCTTT. Translating gives CASSLAQGNSLNTEAFF. This chain uses TRBV11-3 with TRBJ1-1, with D maybe TRBD1 (5 bases). Trimming removed 1 base from V and 0 bases from J, with 15 bases in between. Germline CDR1 and CDR2: SGHNT and YENEEA. CDR3 length equals 17 residues. The whole variable domain, remainder taken from reference TRBV11-3 and TRBJ1-1, is EAGVVQSPRYKIIEKKQPVAFWCNPISGHNTLYWYLQNLGQGPELLIRYENEEAVDDSQLPKDRFSAERLKGVDSTLKIQPAELGDSAVYLCASSLAQGNSLNTEAFFGQGTRLTVV.

The chain couples TRBV6-6 to TRBJ2-3; D is undetermined. V dropped 7 bases and J dropped 6 bases, with 11 bases sitting between them. The CDR3 spans 12 residues. Looked up from germline, CDR1 is MNHNY and CDR2 is SVGAGI (reference sequence). CDR3 region: CASIETADTQYF. The CDR3, as DNA: TGTGCCAGCATCGAGACTGCGGATACGCAGTATTTT.

The V gene is TRBV7-6, the J gene TRBJ2-5, with TRBD1 matching over 11 bases. The CDR3 contains 15 residues. V lost 4 bases and J lost 4; bases outside the gene matches: 5. CDR1 and CDR2 (germline): SGHVS, FNYEAQ. This CDR3 reads CASSSSGTGGETQYF. The CDR3, as DNA: TGTGCCAGCAGCTCGTCCGGGACAGGGGGAGAGACCCAGTACTTC.

V and J are TRBV5-1 and TRBJ2-7, with a weak D call TRBD1 (5 bases). Germline CDR1 reads SGHRS; CDR2 reads YFSETQ. V shed 4 bases and J shed 0 bases, with 14 bases lying between them. This CDR3 is built from 15 residues. CDR3 in amino acids: CASSPLDRSSYEQYF. CDR3 sequence (DNA): TGCGCCAGCAGCCCTTTAGACAGAAGCTCCTACGAGCAGTACTTC.

The sample holds a few counts of this clonotype. The chain joins TRBV6-2 or TRBV6-3 to TRBJ1-1; TRBD1 might be the D (6 bases). The germline V gene encodes CDR1 MNHEY and CDR2 SVGEGT. Between the trimmed V and J ends, which lost 5 bases and 3 bases, there was a span of 13 bases. The CDR3 length is 14 residues. In DNA, the CDR3 is TGTGCCAGCAGTCCAAGGACAGCCTACACTGAAGCTTTCTTT. It specifies CASSPRTAYTEAFF.

The rearrangement links TRBV15 to TRBJ2-5; D not resolved. The germline V gene encodes CDR1 LNHNV and CDR2 YYDKDF (reference sequence). The length of the CDR3 is 13 residues. Between the trimmed V and J ends, which lost 0 bases and 5 bases, there was a span of 7 bases. DNA for the CDR3: TGTGCCACCAGCAGAGATAGCACCGAGACCCAGTACTTC. This gives the protein CATSRDSTETQYF. Based on the CDR3 plus reference TRBV15 and TRBJ2-5, the full variable domain is DAMVIQNPRYQVTQFGKPVTLSCSQTLNHNVMYWYQQKSSQAPKLLFHYYDKDFNNEADTPDNFQSRRPNTSFCFLDIRSPGLGDTAMYLCATSRDSTETQYFGPGTRLLVL.

J is TRBJ2-1 and V is TRBV20-1; 11 bases align to TRBD1. This CDR3 has 14 amino acids. V trimming: 5 bases; J trimming: 5 bases; junction bases outside the gene matches: 5. CDR1 DFQATT and CDR2 SNEGSKA come from the germline V gene (reference sequence). The chain's CDR3 is CSALGQGADNEQFF. DNA for the CDR3: TGCAGTGCTCTAGGACAGGGGGCGGACAATGAGCAGTTCTTC.

The rearrangement links TRBV6-1 to TRBJ2-3, with unresolved D. The V end lost 1 base, the J end lost 6 bases, and 5 bases lay between the germline ends. CDR3 length: 12 residues. Looked up from germline, CDR1 is MNHNS and CDR2 is SASEGT. CDR3 sequence (DNA): TGTGCCAGCAGTGAAGATGGGGATACGCAGTATTTT. The encoded protein is CASSEDGDTQYF.

Only one count was recorded for this clonotype. The chain employs TRBV20-1 and TRBJ2-7, with a possible D match to TRBD2 (6 bases). Germline values: CDR1 DFQATT, CDR2 SNEGSKA (reference sequence). This CDR3 region has 15 residues. V was pared by 0 bases and J by 0 bases, with 12 bases between. The CDR3 sequence is CSARDARGVSYEQYF. CDR3 nucleotides: TGCAGTGCTAGAGATGCGCGGGGCGTCTCCTACGAGCAGTACTTC.

This rearrangement joins TRBV19 to TRBJ2-1, with 16 bases identical to TRBD2. Trimming removed 5 bases from V and 2 bases from J; junction bases left unmatched: 9. Germline CDR1 LNHDA, CDR2 SQIVND (reference sequence). The CDR3 sequence is 19 residues long. DNA for the CDR3: TGTGCCAGTAGTGGAGGCGGGACTAGCGGGAGGGGCACCTACAATGAGCAGTTCTTC. Translated, it gives CASSGGGTSGRGTYNEQFF.

V is TRBV5-4 and J is TRBJ1-6, with D unclear. Germline CDR1 SGHNT, CDR2 YYREEE (reference sequence). Trimming removed 0 bases from V and 4 bases from J, with 8 bases in between. There are 15 residues in the CDR3. For the CDR3, the DNA is TGTGCCAGCAGCTTGGCCACCGAATATAATTCACCCCTCCACTTT. Its translation is CASSLATEYNSPLHF.

CDR3 amino acids: CASSQESSGQWAGGSGANVLTF. DNA for the CDR3: TGCGCCAGCAGCCAAGAGTCGTCCGGACAATGGGCGGGAGGCTCTGGGGCCAACGTCCTGACTTTC. The chain joins TRBV4-1 to TRBJ2-6, with 8 positions matching TRBD2. Losses at the gene ends were 0 bases for V and 0 bases for J; bases not matched to a gene: 16. CDR1 is MGHRA, CDR2 YSYEKL, per germline. The CDR3 loop spans 22 amino acids.

The chain recombines TRBV20-1 with TRBJ2-3, with D perhaps TRBD2 (6 bases). CDR3 length: 16 amino acids. Per germline, CDR1 DFQATT and CDR2 SNEGSKA (reference sequence). The V gene lost 2 bases and the J gene lost 1 base, with 16 bases spanning the gap. The CDR3 DNA follows: TGCAGTGCTAGACCCCTCGTCTGGAGGGGCACAGATACGCAGTATTTT. Translated, it gives CSARPLVWRGTDTQYF.

This clonotype was detected a few times. V gene TRBV6-1 combines with J gene TRBJ2-1; no definite D call. Germline V gene sequence: CDR1 MNHNS, CDR2 SASEGT. V was trimmed by 0 bases and J by 5 bases, leaving 11 bases between them. CDR3 length: 15 residues. CDR3 sequence reads: CASSEAPGRDNEQFF. Here the CDR3 DNA reads TGTGCCAGCAGTGAAGCGCCGGGTAGGGACAATGAGCAGTTCTTC.

The genes are TRBV4-1 and TRBJ2-1; TRBD1 aligns across 8 bases. J was trimmed by 4 bases and V by 1 base; bases with no gene match: 0. The CDR3 is 14 amino acids. CDR1 is MGHRA and CDR2 is YSYEKL in the germline V gene. The CDR3 coding sequence is TGCGCCAGCAGCCAAGGGGACAGGTACAATGAGCAGTTCTTC. Encoded protein: CASSQGDRYNEQFF.

This clonotype was recorded only once. This chain links TRBV19 with TRBJ1-3; the D is unclear. The germline V gene has CDR1 LNHDA and CDR2 SQIVND (reference sequence). This CDR3 spans 14 amino acids. The germline V and J ends were trimmed by 7 bases and 4 bases, with 14 bases remaining between them. This CDR3 is CASTRSGKGNTIYF. The CDR3 DNA follows: TGTGCCAGTACACGTTCCGGGAAAGGAAACACCATATATTTT.

The CDR3 DNA sequence: TGTGCCAGCAGCATGGGACGGTGGGGACTCCTTTACGAGCAGTACTTC. It translates to CASSMGRWGLLYEQYF. The J gene is TRBJ2-7, the V gene TRBV7-2; tentative D call: TRBD2 (6 bases). Germline assignment: CDR1 SGHTA and CDR2 FQGNSA. With 5 bases removed from V and 4 bases from J, the gap between germline ends came to 21 bases. The CDR3 covers 16 residues.

This clonotype was counted ten times or more. The chain links TRBV7-2 to TRBJ1-5; 8 bases are shared with TRBD1. V was pared by 1 base and J by 8 bases, with 10 bases of the junction left unmatched. CDR1 SGHTA and CDR2 FQGNSA come from the germline V gene. CDR3 length equals 16 residues. This chain's CDR3 is CASSLGGQGAAEPQHF. The CDR3 bases are TGTGCCAGCAGCTTAGGGGGTCAGGGGGCAGCGGAGCCCCAGCATTTT.

The rearrangement joins TRBV7-8 to TRBJ2-7; the D gene is possibly TRBD2 (6 bases). Germline-derived CDR1 and CDR2 are SGHVS and FQNEAQ. The V end lost 3 bases, the J end lost 5 bases, and 14 bases lay between the germline ends. The CDR3 consists of 14 residues. The CDR3 sequence: CASSLRDEGNEQYF. The CDR3 DNA reads as TGTGCCAGCAGCTTGCGGGACGAGGGGAACGAGCAGTACTTC.

The V call is TRBV29-1, the J call TRBJ2-1; TRBD1 matches at 9 bases. The CDR3 consists of 12 residues. With 6 bases clipped from V and 6 bases from J, the junction kept 3 bases outside the gene matches. From germline, CDR1 is SQVTM and CDR2 ANQGSEA. CDR3 in DNA: TGCAGCGTCGACAGGGGGATCAATGAGCAGTTCTTC. Amino acid sequence: CSVDRGINEQFF.